Listed here are 21 T cell receptor beta chains from one sample, sequenced in a study of T cells in Graves' hyperthyroidism and ophthalmopathy. RNA transcripts yielded amplified TCR beta CDR3 regions. A set of HTBI primers served as the primers for a first-round RT-PCR of the TCR CDR3. TCRdb reanalysed the multiplex PCR reads using MiXCR and keeps one entry per CDR3 protein. The table lists 450,000 to 700,000 distinct CDR3 sequences, more than 45% of them singletons. Material for sequencing was peripheral blood or thyroid tissue (not recorded which). The receptors were gathered from an adult woman with Graves' disease, either hyperthyroidism or ophthalmopathy (not recorded which).

This clonotype has a count of ten or more. The chain recombines TRBV7-9 with TRBJ1-1; possible D gene TRBD1, 6 bases. Trimming stripped 7 bases from V and 3 bases from J, with 18 bases between. The CDR3 is made up of 15 amino acids. From germline, CDR1 is SEHNR and CDR2 FQNEAQ (reference sequence). CDR3 amino acids: CASNPTLQGHTEAFF. The CDR3 region has the DNA TGTGCCAGCAACCCCACCCTACAGGGACACACTGAAGCTTTCTTT. Looking up the rest from reference TRBV7-9 and TRBJ1-1 gives the full variable domain: DTGVSQNPRHKITKRGQNVTFRCDPISEHNRLYWYRQTLGQGPEFLTYFQNEAQLEKSRLLSDRFSAERPKGSFSTLEIQRTEQGDSAMYLCASNPTLQGHTEAFFGQGTRLTVV.

This chain uses TRBV20-1 with TRBJ1-2; 9 bases are shared with TRBD1. The CDR3 extends over 13 amino acids. In germline, CDR1 is DFQATT, CDR2 SNEGSKA (reference sequence). The trim removed 6 bases at V and 5 bases at J, leaving 7 bases unmatched. The CDR3 protein is CSARTGVHYGYTF. CDR3 sequence (DNA): TGCAGTGCCCGGACAGGGGTGCATTATGGCTACACCTTC.

This clonotype was seen repeatedly, ten times or more. V usage is TRBV5-1 and J usage is TRBJ2-2; D possibly uses TRBD1 or TRBD2 (5 bases each). Germline V CDR1 and CDR2: SGHRS, YFSETQ. This CDR3 comprises 13 residues. V was pared by 6 bases and J by 13 bases, with 19 bases between. In nucleotides, the CDR3 is TGCGCCAGCACCCCATTCGGGGACGGAGGGCTGTTTTTT. It is translated as CASTPFGDGGLFF.

This clonotype came up many times. The chain has TRBV16 and TRBJ2-7; D is tentatively TRBD1 or TRBD2 (5 bases each). Germline assignment: CDR1 KGHSY and CDR2 FQNENV. The CDR3 contains 17 residues. V lost 8 bases and J 0 bases, leaving 23 bases between the germline ends. The CDR3 DNA is TGTGCCAGCGGCTATCAGGGACGGACTTTGTACTCCTACGAGCAGTACTTC. Protein sequence: CASGYQGRTLYSYEQYF.

About this clonotype: The junction differs from germline at one of its ends, possibly a read error. This rearrangement joins TRBV10-2 to TRBJ2-5; D perhaps matches TRBD2 (6 bases). This CDR3 contains 14 residues. CDR1 WSHSY and CDR2 SAAADI come from the germline V gene. CDR3 sequence reads: CASSDGGMMETRYF. The CDR3 DNA reads as TGCGCCAGCAGTGATGGGGGGATGATGGAGACCCGGTACTTC.

The rearrangement joins TRBV7-8 to TRBJ2-2; 10 bases line up with TRBD1. CDR1 and CDR2 from the germline V gene are SGHVS and FQNEAQ. The CDR3 has 16 amino acids. V gave up 4 bases and J gave up 2 bases; unmatched junction bases: 4. In nucleotides, the CDR3 is TGTGCCAGCAGCTGGGGGGACAGGGGAAACACCGGGGAGCTGTTTTTT. Protein product: CASSWGDRGNTGELFF. The complete variable domain, with remaining parts taken from reference TRBV7-8 and TRBJ2-2, reads GAGVSQSPRYKVAKRGQDVALRCDPISGHVSLFWYQQALGQGPEFLTYFQNEAQLDKSGLPSDRFFAERPEGSVSTLKIQRTQQEDSAVYLCASSWGDRGNTGELFFGEGSRLTVL.

The CDR3 spells CASTPPGSGFKQPSGANVLTF. The CDR3 nucleotides read TGTGCCAGTACCCCCCCGGGTAGTGGGTTCAAACAGCCCTCTGGGGCCAACGTCCTGACTTTC. The rearrangement joins TRBV19 to TRBJ2-6; D gene uncertain. V was shortened by 7 bases and J by 0 bases, with 28 bases between the two germline ends. The CDR3 runs to 21 residues. Germline assignment: CDR1 LNHDA and CDR2 SQIVND (reference sequence).

Regarding this clonotype: This clone may be a read error of a much larger clone one base away. The rearrangement uses TRBV7-9 and TRBJ1-1; tentatively, D is TRBD1 (5 bases). V was pared by 4 bases and J by 5 bases, with 8 bases between. Germline V gene sequence: CDR1 SEHNR, CDR2 FQNEAQ (reference sequence). CDR3 size: 12 residues. CDR3 residues: CASSWGWTEAFF. CDR3 DNA sequence: TGTGCCAGCAGCTGGGGGTGGACTGAAGCTTTCTTT.

This clonotype was seen more than once but under ten times. The V gene is TRBV6-6, the J gene TRBJ1-5, with D tentatively TRBD1 (5 bases). V lost 7 bases and J lost 6, with 10 bases in between. This CDR3 spans 12 amino acids. CDR1 and CDR2 (germline): MNHNY, SVGAGI (reference sequence). The DNA for the CDR3 is TGTGCCAGCAATTTTGGGGGTCAGCCCCAGCATTTT. Protein product: CASNFGGQPQHF.

This clonotype was recorded many times. Here the CDR3 reads CAISNHRIYGYTF. Here the CDR3 DNA reads TGTGCCATCAGTAACCACAGAATCTATGGCTACACCTTC. The J gene is TRBJ1-2, the V gene TRBV10-3; no definite D call. The CDR3 length is 13 residues. V was clipped by 5 bases and J by 4 bases, with 11 bases between them. CDR1 is ENHRY, CDR2 SYGVKD, per germline.

This clonotype came up many times. The genes are TRBV5-4 and TRBJ1-6; maybe TRBD1 (6 bases). From germline, CDR1 is SGHNT and CDR2 YYREEE (reference sequence). This CDR3 has 17 residues. The V end lost 1 base, the J end lost 2 bases, and 13 bases lay between the germline ends. For the CDR3, the DNA is TGTGCCAGCAGCTTGAGGTGGGGGCACGCCTATAATTCACCCCTCCACTTT. Translation gives CASSLRWGHAYNSPLHF. Together with reference TRBV5-4 and TRBJ1-6, the CDR3 gives the full variable domain: ETGVTQSPTHLIKTRGQQVTLRCSSQSGHNTVSWYQQALGQGPQFIFQYYREEENGRGNFPPRFSGLQFPNYSSELNVNALELDDSALYLCASSLRWGHAYNSPLHFGNGTRLTVT.

This clonotype was recorded a few times. Because the CDR3 is missing its conserved closing phenylalanine or tryptophan, this is likely a read error. No DNA is shown, since the ends of the CDR3 on it are uncertain; the CDR3 is the one TCRdb lists. The gene calls are TRBV7-3 and TRBJ2-5; the DNA was not compared with TRBD2, the D call given in the table. In germline, CDR1 is SGHTA, CDR2 FQGTGA. The CDR3 is 12 amino acids in total, end residues counted. The CDR3 sequence is CASSPTREGTSD.

The chain carries TRBV10-3 and TRBJ2-6; D is unclear. The CDR3 contains 14 residues. Germline lookup yields CDR1 ENHRY and CDR2 SYGVKD. The V and J ends lost 6 bases and 4 bases respectively, with 10 bases between them. CDR3 amino acids: CAIRDDTGANVLTF. In nucleotides, the CDR3 is TGTGCCATCAGGGACGATACAGGGGCCAACGTCCTGACTTTC.

V and J are TRBV7-2 and TRBJ1-1; D is ambiguous. V was pared by 5 bases and J by 3 bases, with 13 bases between. The germline gives CDR1 SGHTA, CDR2 FQGNSA. CDR3 length: 14 residues. CDR3 loop: CASSRSPAHTEAFF. In nucleotides, the CDR3 is TGTGCCAGCAGCCGGAGTCCAGCGCACACTGAAGCTTTCTTT.

This chain joins TRBV25-1 and TRBJ1-5; perhaps TRBD1 as D (6 bases). Looked up from germline, CDR1 is MGHDK and CDR2 is SYGVNS. The CDR3 loop spans 14 amino acids. V shed 3 bases and J shed 10 bases, with 16 bases lying between them. The CDR3 DNA follows: TGTGCCAGCAGTGACCGGCAGGGGCTACATCCCCAGCATTTT. It yields the protein CASSDRQGLHPQHF.

This chain connects TRBV7-9 to TRBJ2-5, with D tentatively TRBD1 (6 bases). The CDR3 length is 17 residues. Trimming stripped 1 base from V and 4 bases from J, with 19 bases between. Germline CDR1 is SEHNR and CDR2 is FQNEAQ (reference sequence). Here the CDR3 reads CASSLGLDSPLGETQYF. The CDR3 nucleotides read TGTGCCAGCAGCTTAGGGTTGGACAGCCCCCTGGGAGAGACCCAGTACTTC.

This clonotype was observed many times. The chain couples TRBV5-4 to TRBJ2-5, with TRBD1 matching over 10 bases. Per the germline V gene, CDR1 is SGHNT and CDR2 is YYREEE (reference sequence). This CDR3 comprises 15 residues. The ends lost 3 bases at V and 3 bases at J; junction bases unmatched: 5. The CDR3 protein is CASSSGGTGEETQYF. CDR3 nucleotide sequence: TGTGCCAGCAGCTCTGGGGGGACAGGGGAAGAGACCCAGTACTTC.

This clonotype was picked up many times. The chain uses TRBV5-1 and TRBJ2-7; the match to TRBD1 covers 10 bases. Looked up from germline, CDR1 is SGHRS and CDR2 is YFSETQ. V dropped 4 bases and J dropped 6; count of bases not matched to a gene: 7. CDR3 length: 14 amino acids. Here the CDR3 DNA reads TGCGCCAGCAGCCCGAAGACAGGGGGCAGCGAGCAGTACTTC. Translation: CASSPKTGGSEQYF.

This clonotype has ten or more counts. The chain carries TRBV20-1 and TRBJ2-2; D perhaps matches TRBD2 (7 bases). Per the germline V gene, CDR1 is DFQATT and CDR2 is SNEGSKA (reference sequence). This CDR3 is 15 amino acids long. V was shortened by 5 bases and J by 6 bases, with 19 bases between the two germline ends. CDR3 residues: CSAPVAGEGAGELFF. Written as DNA, the CDR3 is TGCAGTGCTCCTGTGGCGGGAGAGGGGGCCGGGGAGCTGTTTTTT.

J is TRBJ1-5 and V is TRBV9; 11 bases match TRBD1. The ends lost 6 bases at V and 5 bases at J; junction bases unmatched: 4. The CDR3 totals 14 residues. Germline V gene lookup returns CDR1 SGDLS and CDR2 YYNGEE. The CDR3 DNA is TGTGCCAGCATCCAGGGACAGGGGGATCAGCCCCAGCATTTT. The encoded protein is CASIQGQGDQPQHF.

This clonotype was seen at least ten times. The genes are TRBV4-2 and TRBJ1-2; tentatively, D is TRBD1 (6 bases). The CDR3 covers 17 residues. Trimming removed 2 bases at V and 3 bases at J, with 19 bases between. CDR1 and CDR2 from the germline V gene are LGHNA and YNFKEQ. CDR3 nucleotides: TGTGCCAGCAGCCAAACCACCGGGACAAGGGGGGACTATGGCTACACCTTC. Translating it yields CASSQTTGTRGDYGYTF.